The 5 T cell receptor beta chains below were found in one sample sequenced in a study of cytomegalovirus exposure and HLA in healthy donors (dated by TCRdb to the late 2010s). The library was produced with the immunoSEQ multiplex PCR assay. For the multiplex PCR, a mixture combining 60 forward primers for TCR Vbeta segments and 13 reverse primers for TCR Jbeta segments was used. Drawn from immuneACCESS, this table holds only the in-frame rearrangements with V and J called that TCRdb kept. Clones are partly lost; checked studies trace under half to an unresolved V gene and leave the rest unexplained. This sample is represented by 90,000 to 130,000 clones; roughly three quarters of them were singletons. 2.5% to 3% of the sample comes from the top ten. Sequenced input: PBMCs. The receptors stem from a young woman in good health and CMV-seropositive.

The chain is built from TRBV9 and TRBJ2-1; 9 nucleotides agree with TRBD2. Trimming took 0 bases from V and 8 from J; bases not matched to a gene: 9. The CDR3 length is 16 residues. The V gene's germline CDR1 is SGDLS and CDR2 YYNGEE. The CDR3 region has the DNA TGTGCCAGCAGCGTAGTAGGCGGGAGGGCCTTGGATGAGCAGTTCTTC. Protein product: CASSVVGGRALDEQFF.

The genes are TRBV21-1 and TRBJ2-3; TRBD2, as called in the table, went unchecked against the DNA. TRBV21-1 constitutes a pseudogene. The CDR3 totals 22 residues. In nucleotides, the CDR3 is TGTGCCAGCAGCCTCCTCCCGGGACTAGCGGGAGCCCGGCTAACTCTCACAGATACGCAGTATTTT. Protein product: CASSLLPGLAGARLTLTDTQYF.

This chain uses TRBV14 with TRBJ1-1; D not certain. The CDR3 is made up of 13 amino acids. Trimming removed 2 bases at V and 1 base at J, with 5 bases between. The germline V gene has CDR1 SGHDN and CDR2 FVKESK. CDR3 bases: TGTGCCAGCAGCCAATTCTGGAACACTGAAGCTTTCTTT. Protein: CASSQFWNTEAFF.

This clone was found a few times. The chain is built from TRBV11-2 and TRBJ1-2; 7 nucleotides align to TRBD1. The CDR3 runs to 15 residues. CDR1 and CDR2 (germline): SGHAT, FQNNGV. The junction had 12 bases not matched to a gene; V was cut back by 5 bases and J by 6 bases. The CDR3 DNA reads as TGTGCCAGCAGCGGAAGGGACAGTGGGGTTAATGGCTACACCTTC. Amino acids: CASSGRDSGVNGYTF. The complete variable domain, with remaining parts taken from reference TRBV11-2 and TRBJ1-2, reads EAGVAQSPRYKIIEKRQSVAFWCNPISGHATLYWYQQILGQGPKLLIQFQNNGVVDDSQLPKDRFSAERLKGVDSTLKIQPAKLEDSAVYLCASSGRDSGVNGYTFGSGTRLTVV.

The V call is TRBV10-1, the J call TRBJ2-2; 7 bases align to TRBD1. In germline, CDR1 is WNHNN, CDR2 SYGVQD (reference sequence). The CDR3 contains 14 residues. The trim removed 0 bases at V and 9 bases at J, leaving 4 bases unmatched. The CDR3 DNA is TGCGCCAGCAGTGAGTCGGCAGGGGGTTGGGAGCTGTTTTTT. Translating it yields CASSESAGGWELFF.